The source of this TCR beta chain is a study of T cells in Graves' hyperthyroidism and ophthalmopathy. Amplified TCR beta CDR3 regions came from RNA transcripts. Carried out on the TCR CDR3, a first-round RT-PCR used the HTBI primer set. TCRdb redid the calling of the multiplex PCR reads with MiXCR, one entry per CDR3 protein. Among about 640,000 distinct CDR3 sequences listed, under 25% were seen once. The germline gives CDR1 SNHLY, CDR2 FYNNEI. V gave up 0 bases and J gave up 0 bases, with 23 bases separating them. There are 20 residues in the CDR3. Uncontrolled infection, other autoimmune disease, pregnancy or lactation excluded patients. This clonotype was counted many times.

The receptor was isolated from a man in his thirties or forties with Graves' ophthalmopathy. This chain joins TRBV2 and TRBJ1-1; TRBD1 is a possible D gene (6 bases). The material sequenced was blood. Here the CDR3 DNA reads TGTGCCAGCAGTGAAGCGCACCTAGGCAGGGGAGACCCCATGAACACTGAAGCTTTCTTT. The encoded protein is CASSEAHLGRGDPMNTEAFF.